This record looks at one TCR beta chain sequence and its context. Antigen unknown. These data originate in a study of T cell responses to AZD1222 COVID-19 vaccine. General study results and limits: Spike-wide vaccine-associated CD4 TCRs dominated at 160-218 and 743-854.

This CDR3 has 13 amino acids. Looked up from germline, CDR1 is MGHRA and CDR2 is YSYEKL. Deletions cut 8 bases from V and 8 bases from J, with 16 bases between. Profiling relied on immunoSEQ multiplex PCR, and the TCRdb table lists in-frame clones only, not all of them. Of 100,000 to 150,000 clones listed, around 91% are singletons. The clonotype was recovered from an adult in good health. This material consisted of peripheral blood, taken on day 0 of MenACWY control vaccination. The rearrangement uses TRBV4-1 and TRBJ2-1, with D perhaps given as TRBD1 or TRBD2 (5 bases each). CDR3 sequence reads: CASGVGVVDEQFF. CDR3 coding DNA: TGCGCCAGCGGAGTGGGGGTCGTCGATGAGCAGTTCTTC.